The TCR beta chain under discussion was sequenced for a study of T cell changes during pregnancy in multiple sclerosis. Some clones are missing from TCRdb's copy, which holds only in-frame ones; the method was immunoSEQ multiplex PCR. The data show fewer than 60,000 clones, with roughly 94% seen just once and 5.5% to 7.5% held by the top ten. This CDR3 is 8 amino acids long. CDR1 and CDR2 from the germline V gene are SNHLY and FYNNEI. Note on this clone: The junction departs from the called germline gene at one end, perhaps through a read error.

The V and J genes are TRBV2 and TRBJ2-3, with TRBD2 matching over 8 bases. The specimen was CD8+ T cells from peripheral blood mononuclear cells, collected in the first trimester of pregnancy. The TCR comes from a female donor with multiple sclerosis, enrolled in a pregnancy study. The CDR3 here is CASSEREF. The CDR3 nucleotides read TGTGCCAGCTCAGAGCGGGAGTTT.